This T cell receptor (beta chain) originates from a study of graft-versus-host responses after intestinal transplantation. Study in general: Each transplant was multivisceral, liver-intestinal, or isolated intestinal. Every recipient had anti-thymocyte globulin induction and around 3 years of tacrolimus plus steroids. Points from the study as a whole: Some GvH clones appeared in ileal mucosa or blood before recipient bone marrow.

The CDR3 runs 13 residues. In germline, CDR1 is MNHEY, CDR2 SVGAGI. V gave up 3 bases and J gave up 3 bases, with 6 bases separating them. Worth noting for this clone: Its antigen is unidentified. This same CDR3 is encoded by further DNA sequences in the sample.

The assay was immunoSEQ multiplex PCR, and TCRdb's table has in-frame clones only and misses some. The data hold 9,900 or so clones, with around 92% observed a single time. The chain links TRBV6-5 to TRBJ1-5; the D is unclear. The TCR was taken from a human patient who received an intestinal transplant, so some T cells may come from the graft donor. Specimen: PBMCs, collected around 40 days after intestinal transplantation. CDR3 amino acids: CASSYSSNQPQHF. CDR3 sequence (DNA): TGTGCCAGCAGTTATAGCTCCAATCAGCCCCAGCATTTT.